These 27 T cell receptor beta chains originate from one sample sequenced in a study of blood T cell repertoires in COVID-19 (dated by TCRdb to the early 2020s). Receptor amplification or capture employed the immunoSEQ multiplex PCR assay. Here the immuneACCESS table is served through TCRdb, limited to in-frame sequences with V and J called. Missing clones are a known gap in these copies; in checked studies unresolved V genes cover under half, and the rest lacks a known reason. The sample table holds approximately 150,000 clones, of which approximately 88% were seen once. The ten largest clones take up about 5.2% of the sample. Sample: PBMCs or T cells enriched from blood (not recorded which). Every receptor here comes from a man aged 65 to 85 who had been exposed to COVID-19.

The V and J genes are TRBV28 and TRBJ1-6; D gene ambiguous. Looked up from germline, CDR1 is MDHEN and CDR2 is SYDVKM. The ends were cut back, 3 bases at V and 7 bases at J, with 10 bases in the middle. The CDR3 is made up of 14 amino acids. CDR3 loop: CASSFSSRNSPLHF. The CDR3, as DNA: TGTGCCAGCAGTTTTTCCAGCAGGAATTCACCCCTCCACTTT.

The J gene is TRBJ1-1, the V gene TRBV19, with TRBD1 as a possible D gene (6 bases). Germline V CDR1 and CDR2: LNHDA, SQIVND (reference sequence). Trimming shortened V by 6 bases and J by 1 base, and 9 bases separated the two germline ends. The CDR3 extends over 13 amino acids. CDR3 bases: TGTGCCAGTAGGGCGACAGGGAACACTGAAGCTTTCTTT. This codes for CASRATGNTEAFF.

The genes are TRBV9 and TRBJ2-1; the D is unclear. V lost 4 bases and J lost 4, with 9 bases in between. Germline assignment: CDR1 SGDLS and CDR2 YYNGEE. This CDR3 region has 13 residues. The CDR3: CASSFDGYNEQFF. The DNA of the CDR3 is TGTGCCAGCAGCTTCGACGGGTACAATGAGCAGTTCTTC.

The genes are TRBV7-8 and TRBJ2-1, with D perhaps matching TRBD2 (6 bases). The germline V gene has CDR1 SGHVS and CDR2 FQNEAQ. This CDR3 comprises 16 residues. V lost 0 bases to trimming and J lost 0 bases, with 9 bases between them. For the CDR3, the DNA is TGTGCCAGCAGCTTAGCTAGCGGTAGCTCCTACAATGAGCAGTTCTTC. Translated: CASSLASGSSYNEQFF.

DNA of the CDR3: TGTGCCAGTAGTATCTCCAGCTCTGGAAACACCATATATTTT. Protein: CASSISSSGNTIYF. The rearrangement uses TRBV19 and TRBJ1-3; D is undetermined. The CDR3 runs to 14 residues. CDR1 LNHDA and CDR2 SQIVND come from the germline V gene (reference sequence). V lost 3 bases to trimming and J lost 0 bases, with 6 bases between them.

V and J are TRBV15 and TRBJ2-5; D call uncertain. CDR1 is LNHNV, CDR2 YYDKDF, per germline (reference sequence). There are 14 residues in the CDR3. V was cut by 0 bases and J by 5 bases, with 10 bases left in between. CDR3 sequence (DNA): TGTGCCACCAGCAGAGATGGCCAGGCCGAGACCCAGTACTTC. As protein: CATSRDGQAETQYF.

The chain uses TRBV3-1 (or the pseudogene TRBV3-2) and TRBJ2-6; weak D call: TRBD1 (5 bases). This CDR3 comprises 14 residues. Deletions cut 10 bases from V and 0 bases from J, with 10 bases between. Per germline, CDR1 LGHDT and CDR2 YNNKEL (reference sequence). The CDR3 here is CATSRASGANVLTF. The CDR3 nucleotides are TGTGCCACCTCCAGGGCCTCTGGGGCCAACGTCCTGACTTTC.

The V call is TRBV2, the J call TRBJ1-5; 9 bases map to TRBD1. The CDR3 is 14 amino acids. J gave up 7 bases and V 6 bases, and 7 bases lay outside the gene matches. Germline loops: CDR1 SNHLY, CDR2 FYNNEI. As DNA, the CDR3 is TGTGCCAGCAGGAAGGGACAGGGAGGACAGCCCCAGCATTTT. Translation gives CASRKGQGGQPQHF.

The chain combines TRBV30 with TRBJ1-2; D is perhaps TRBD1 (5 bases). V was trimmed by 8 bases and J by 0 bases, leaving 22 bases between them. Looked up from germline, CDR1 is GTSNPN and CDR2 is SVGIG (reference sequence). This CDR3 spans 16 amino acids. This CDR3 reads CARLGTASESNYGYTF. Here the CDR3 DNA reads TGTGCCCGACTAGGGACGGCCTCAGAATCTAACTATGGCTACACCTTC.

The CDR3 is CASSQDHPAGAKNIQYF. In nucleotides, the CDR3 is TGTGCCAGCAGCCAAGATCACCCAGCGGGGGCCAAAAACATTCAGTACTTC. The V call is TRBV3-1 (or the pseudogene TRBV3-2), the J call TRBJ2-4; 7 bases map to TRBD2. The J segment lost 1 base and the V segment lost 0 bases, leaving 6 bases of the junction unmatched. Germline V gene lookup returns CDR1 LGHDT and CDR2 YNNKEL (reference sequence). CDR3 size: 17 residues.

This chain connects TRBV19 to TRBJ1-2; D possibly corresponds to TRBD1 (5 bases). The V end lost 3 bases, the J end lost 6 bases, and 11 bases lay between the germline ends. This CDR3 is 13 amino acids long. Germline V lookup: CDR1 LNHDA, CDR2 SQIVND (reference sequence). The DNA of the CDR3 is TGTGCCAGTAGTATTTCCCTCAGGGATGGCTACACCTTC. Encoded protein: CASSISLRDGYTF.

CDR3 loop: CASTAERGAASTDTQYF. DNA of the CDR3: TGTGCCAGCACCGCCGAGCGGGGGGCCGCTAGCACAGATACGCAGTATTTT. The V gene is TRBV2, the J gene TRBJ2-3, with 9 bases lining up with TRBD2. The CDR3 extends over 17 amino acids. V shed 7 bases and J 0 bases; nucleotides not matched to a gene: 11. Germline assignment: CDR1 SNHLY and CDR2 FYNNEI.

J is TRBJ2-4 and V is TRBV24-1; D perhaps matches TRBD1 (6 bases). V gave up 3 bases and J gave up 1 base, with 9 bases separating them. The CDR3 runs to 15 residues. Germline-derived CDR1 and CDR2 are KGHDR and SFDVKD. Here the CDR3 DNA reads TGTGCCACCAGTGATACAGGGACGGCCAAAAACATTCAGTACTTC. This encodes CATSDTGTAKNIQYF.

CDR3 amino acids: CASSKRPGQTNLETQYF. In nucleotides, the CDR3 is TGTGCCAGCAGCAAAAGACCGGGACAGACAAATTTGGAGACCCAGTACTTC. The chain combines TRBV11-2 with TRBJ2-5, with 7 nucleotides matching TRBD1. This CDR3 has 17 residues. V was clipped by 5 bases and J by 5 bases; unmatched bases: 17. Germline CDR1 and CDR2: SGHAT and FQNNGV. Full variable domain (remainder filled in from reference TRBV11-2 and TRBJ2-5): EAGVAQSPRYKIIEKRQSVAFWCNPISGHATLYWYQQILGQGPKLLIQFQNNGVVDDSQLPKDRFSAERLKGVDSTLKIQPAKLEDSAVYLCASSKRPGQTNLETQYFGPGTRLLVL.

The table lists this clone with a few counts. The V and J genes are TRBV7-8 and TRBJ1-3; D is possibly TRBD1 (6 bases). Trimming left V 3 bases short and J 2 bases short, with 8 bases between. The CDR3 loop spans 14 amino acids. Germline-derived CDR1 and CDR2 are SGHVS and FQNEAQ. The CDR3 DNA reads TGTGCCAGCAGCTTGGGGACAACTGGAAACACCATATATTTT. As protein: CASSLGTTGNTIYF.

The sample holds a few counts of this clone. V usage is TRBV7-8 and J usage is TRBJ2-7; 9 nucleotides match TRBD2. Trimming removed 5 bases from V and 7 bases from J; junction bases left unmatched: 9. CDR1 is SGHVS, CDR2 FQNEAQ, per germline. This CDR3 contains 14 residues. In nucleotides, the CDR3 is TGTGCCAGCAGCCCAAGCGGGGGGCTTTCTGAGCAGTACTTC. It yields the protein CASSPSGGLSEQYF.

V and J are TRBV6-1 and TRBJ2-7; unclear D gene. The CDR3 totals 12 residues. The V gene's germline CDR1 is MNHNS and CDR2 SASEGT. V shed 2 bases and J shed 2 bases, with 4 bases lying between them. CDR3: CASSETAYEQYF. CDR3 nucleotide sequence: TGTGCCAGCAGTGAAACAGCCTACGAGCAGTACTTC.

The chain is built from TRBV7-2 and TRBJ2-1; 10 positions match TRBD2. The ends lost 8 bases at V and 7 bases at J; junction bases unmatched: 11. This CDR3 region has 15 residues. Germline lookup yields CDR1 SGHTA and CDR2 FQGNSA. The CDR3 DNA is TGTGCCAGCTCCTGGACTAGCGGCTCCGGGAATGAGCAGTTCTTC. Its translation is CASSWTSGSGNEQFF. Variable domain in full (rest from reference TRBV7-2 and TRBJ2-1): GAGVSQSPSNKVTEKGKDVELRCDPISGHTALYWYRQSLGQGLEFLIYFQGNSAPDKSGLPSDRFSAERTGGSVSTLTIQRTQQEDSAVYLCASSWTSGSGNEQFFGPGTRLTVL.

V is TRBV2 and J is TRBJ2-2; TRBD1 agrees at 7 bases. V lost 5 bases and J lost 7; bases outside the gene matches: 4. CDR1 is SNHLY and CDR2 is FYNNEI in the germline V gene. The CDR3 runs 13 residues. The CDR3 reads CASSKQGIGELFF. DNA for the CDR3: TGTGCCAGCAGTAAACAGGGGATCGGGGAGCTGTTTTTT.

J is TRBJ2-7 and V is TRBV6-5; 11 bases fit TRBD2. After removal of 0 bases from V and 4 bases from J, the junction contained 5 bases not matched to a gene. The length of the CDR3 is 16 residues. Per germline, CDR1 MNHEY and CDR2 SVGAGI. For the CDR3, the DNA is TGTGCCAGCAGTTACTCCCCGCTAGCGGGGGGATACGAGCAGTACTTC. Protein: CASSYSPLAGGYEQYF.

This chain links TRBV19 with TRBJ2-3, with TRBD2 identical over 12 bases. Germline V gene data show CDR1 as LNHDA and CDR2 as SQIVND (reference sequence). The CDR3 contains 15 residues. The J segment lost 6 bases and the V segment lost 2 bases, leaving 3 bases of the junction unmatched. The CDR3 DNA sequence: TGTGCCAGTAGTATACTAGCGGGAGGGCCGGATACGCAGTATTTT. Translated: CASSILAGGPDTQYF.

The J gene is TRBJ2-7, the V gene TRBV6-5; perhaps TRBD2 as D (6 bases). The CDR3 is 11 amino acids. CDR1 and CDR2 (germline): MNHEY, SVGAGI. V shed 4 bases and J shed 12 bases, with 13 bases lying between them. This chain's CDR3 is CASSFGGTLYF. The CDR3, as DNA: TGTGCCAGCAGTTTCGGCGGGACTCTGTACTTC.

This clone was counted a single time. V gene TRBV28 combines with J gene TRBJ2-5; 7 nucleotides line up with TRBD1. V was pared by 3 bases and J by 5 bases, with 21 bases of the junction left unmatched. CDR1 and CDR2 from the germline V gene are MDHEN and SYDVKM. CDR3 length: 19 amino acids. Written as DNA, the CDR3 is TGTGCCAGCAGTTTTTCTGGTCTAGGGGGCTGGGGGTCGGGGGAGACCCAGTACTTC. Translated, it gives CASSFSGLGGWGSGETQYF.

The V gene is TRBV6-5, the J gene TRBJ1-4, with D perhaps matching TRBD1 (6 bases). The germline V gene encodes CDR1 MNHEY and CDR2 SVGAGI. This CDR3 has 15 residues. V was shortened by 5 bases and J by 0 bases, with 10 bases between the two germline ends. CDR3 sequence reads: CASSRQVATNEKLFF. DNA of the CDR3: TGTGCCAGCAGTAGACAGGTAGCAACTAATGAAAAACTGTTTTTT.

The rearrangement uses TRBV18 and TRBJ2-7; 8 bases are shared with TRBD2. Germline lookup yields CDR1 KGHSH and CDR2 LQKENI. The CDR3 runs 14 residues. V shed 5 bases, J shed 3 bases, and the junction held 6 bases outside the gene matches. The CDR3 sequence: CASSKASGSYEQYF. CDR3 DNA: TGTGCCAGCTCAAAGGCGAGCGGGAGCTACGAGCAGTACTTC. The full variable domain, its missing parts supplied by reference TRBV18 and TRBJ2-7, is NAGVMQNPRHLVRRRGQEARLRCSPMKGHSHVYWYRQLPEEGLKFMVYLQKENIIDESGMPKERFSAEFPKEGPSILRIQQVVRGDSAAYFCASSKASGSYEQYFGPGTRLTVT.

The CDR3 sequence is CASSFSGQTYNEQFF. For the CDR3, the DNA is TGTGCCAGCAGTTTCTCGGGACAGACTTACAATGAGCAGTTCTTC. The V and J genes are TRBV11-2 and TRBJ2-1; 7 bases agree with TRBD1. The CDR3 runs to 15 residues. Germline values: CDR1 SGHAT, CDR2 FQNNGV. The J segment lost 4 bases and the V segment lost 6 bases, leaving 9 bases of the junction unmatched.

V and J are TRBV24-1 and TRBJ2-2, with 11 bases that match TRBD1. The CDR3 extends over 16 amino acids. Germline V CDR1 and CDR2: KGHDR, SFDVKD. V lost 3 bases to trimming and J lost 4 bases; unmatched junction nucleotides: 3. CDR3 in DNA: TGTGCCACCAGTGATGTGGGGACAGGGGGCACCGGGGAGCTGTTTTTT. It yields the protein CATSDVGTGGTGELFF.